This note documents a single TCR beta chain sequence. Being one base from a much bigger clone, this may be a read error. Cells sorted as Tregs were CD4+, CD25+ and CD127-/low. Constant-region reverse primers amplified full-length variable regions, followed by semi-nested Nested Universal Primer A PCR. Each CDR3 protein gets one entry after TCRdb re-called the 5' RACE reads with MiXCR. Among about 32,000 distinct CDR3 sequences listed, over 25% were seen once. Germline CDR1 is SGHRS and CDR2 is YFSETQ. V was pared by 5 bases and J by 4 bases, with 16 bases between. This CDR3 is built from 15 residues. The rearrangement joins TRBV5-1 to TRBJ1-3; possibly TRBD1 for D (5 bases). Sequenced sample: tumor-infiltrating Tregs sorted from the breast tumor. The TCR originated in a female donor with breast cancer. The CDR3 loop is CASRWTWSDGNTIYF. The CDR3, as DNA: TGCGCCAGCAGGTGGACATGGTCCGACGGAAACACCATATATTTT.